Below, 8 T cell receptor beta chains from the same sample are listed, as sequenced in a study of blood T cell repertoires in COVID-19. Sequencing was performed with immunoSEQ multiplex PCR; in TCRdb, only in-frame clones are kept and a portion is missing. Altogether some 150,000 clones are present, roughly 90% being singletons, with the ten largest covering over 0.85%. The sequenced sample consisted of peripheral blood. The receptors here all came from a woman aged 45 to 65 with acute or convalescent COVID-19.

V usage is TRBV2 and J usage is TRBJ1-6, with 11 nucleotides matching TRBD1. With 4 bases clipped from V and 7 bases from J, the junction kept 0 bases outside the gene matches. The CDR3 length is 14 residues. Germline V CDR1 and CDR2: SNHLY, FYNNEI. The DNA of the CDR3 is TGTGCCAGCAGTGGGGACAGGGGGAATTCACCCCTCCACTTT. It encodes CASSGDRGNSPLHF.

The chain combines TRBV7-7 with TRBJ2-2; possibly TRBD1 for D (6 bases). Deletions cut 1 base from V and 1 base from J, with 7 bases between. This CDR3 has 15 amino acids. Germline CDR1 reads SSHAT; CDR2 reads FNYEAQ (reference sequence). The CDR3 DNA reads TGTGCCAGCAGCTTAGACAGGGTGAACACCGGGGAGCTGTTTTTT. Translation gives CASSLDRVNTGELFF.

This clone has a handful of counts. V gene TRBV7-2 combines with J gene TRBJ1-2; D is uncertain. Trimming cost V 3 bases and J 4 bases, with 12 bases left between them. This CDR3 has 14 amino acids. Germline CDR1 SGHTA, CDR2 FQGNSA. In DNA, the CDR3 is TGTGCCAGCAGCTTTTCCGGGTCGATCTATGGCTACACCTTC. Translated, it gives CASSFSGSIYGYTF.

The chain uses TRBV11-3 and TRBJ2-3; TRBD2 is a possible D gene (6 bases). The CDR3 runs 14 residues. Germline CDR1 and CDR2: SGHNT and YENEEA. V dropped 2 bases and J dropped 3 bases, with 9 bases sitting between them. DNA for the CDR3: TGTGCCAGCAGCTTAATCGGGAGTACAGATACGCAGTATTTT. Residues: CASSLIGSTDTQYF. Full variable domain (outside the CDR3, taken from reference TRBV11-3 and TRBJ2-3): EAGVVQSPRYKIIEKKQPVAFWCNPISGHNTLYWYLQNLGQGPELLIRYENEEAVDDSQLPKDRFSAERLKGVDSTLKIQPAELGDSAVYLCASSLIGSTDTQYFGPGTRLTVL.

The chain is built from TRBV6-5 and TRBJ2-1, with D possibly TRBD2 on 5 matching bases. CDR3 length: 16 residues. Trimming stripped 0 bases from V and 3 bases from J, with 12 bases between. Germline lookup yields CDR1 MNHEY and CDR2 SVGAGI. Here the CDR3 DNA reads TGTGCCAGCAGTTACTCGATCAGCGGAAGCTACAATGAGCAGTTCTTC. It translates to CASSYSISGSYNEQFF.

The chain carries TRBV5-1 and TRBJ2-2; TRBD1 matches 9 bases. V shed 5 bases, J shed 4 bases, and the junction held 9 bases outside the gene matches. Germline V CDR1 and CDR2: SGHRS, YFSETQ. The CDR3 sequence is 16 residues long. CDR3 in DNA: TGCGCCAGCAGTCCTCAGACAGGGGGAAGCACCGGGGAGCTGTTTTTT. As protein: CASSPQTGGSTGELFF.

V usage is TRBV2 and J usage is TRBJ2-7; no definite D call. The germline CDR1 and CDR2 sequences are SNHLY and FYNNEI. CDR3 length: 11 amino acids. Between the trimmed V and J ends, which lost 4 bases and 3 bases, there was a span of 4 bases. The CDR3 loop reads CASSANYEQYF. The CDR3 DNA is TGTGCCAGCAGTGCCAACTACGAGCAGTACTTC.

This chain links TRBV30 with TRBJ2-3; D perhaps matches TRBD1 (5 bases). Germline CDR1 reads GTSNPN; CDR2 reads SVGIG (reference sequence). With 0 bases removed from V and 7 bases from J, the gap between germline ends came to 26 bases. This CDR3 is built from 18 residues. CDR3 protein: CAWSVLKGWPRTGNTQYF. CDR3 coding DNA: TGTGCCTGGAGTGTACTCAAGGGGTGGCCACGCACTGGAAATACGCAGTATTTT. The whole variable domain, filled in from reference TRBV30 and TRBJ2-3, reads SQTIHQWPATLVQPVGSPLSLECTVEGTSNPNLYWYRQAAGRGLQLLFYSVGIGQISSEVPQNLSASRPQDRQFILSSKKLLLSDSGFYLCAWSVLKGWPRTGNTQYFGPGTRLTVL.